Each of the 30 T cell receptor beta chains below was sequenced from the same sample in a study of blood T cell repertoires in COVID-19. Using immunoSEQ multiplex PCR, the repertoire was profiled, and TCRdb retains in-frame clones only, with some absent. The sample holds 90,000 to 120,000 clones, roughly four fifths seen once. Sequencing was done on a sample of peripheral blood. Receptors originate from a man between 60 and 75 years old with acute or convalescent COVID-19.

This chain uses TRBV28 with TRBJ2-1; 8 bases agree with TRBD2. The CDR3 is 13 amino acids. The germline CDR1 and CDR2 sequences are MDHEN and SYDVKM. The ends lost 11 bases at V and 4 bases at J; junction bases unmatched: 7. In nucleotides, the CDR3 is TGTGCCGTAACTAGCGGATATTACAATGAGCAGTTCTTC. It yields the protein CAVTSGYYNEQFF. The full variable domain, in which reference TRBV28 and TRBJ2-1 provide the parts outside the CDR3, is DVKVTQSSRYLVKRTGEKVFLECVQDMDHENMFWYRQDPGLGLRLIYFSYDVKMKEKGDIPEGYSVSREKKERFSLILESASTNQTSMYLCAVTSGYYNEQFFGPGTRLTVL.

V gene TRBV14 combines with J gene TRBJ2-1; 14 nucleotides align to TRBD2. CDR1 is SGHDN, CDR2 FVKESK, per germline. The CDR3 contains 16 residues. With V trimmed by 4 bases and J by 5 bases, 4 bases remained unmatched. CDR3 sequence (DNA): TGTGCCAGCAGCCGGAGGACTAGCGGGAGGCACAATGAGCAGTTCTTC. It is translated as CASSRRTSGRHNEQFF.

The J gene is TRBJ2-1, the V gene TRBV5-1; D may be TRBD1 (6 bases). CDR3 length equals 15 residues. V dropped 4 bases and J dropped 6 bases, with 17 bases sitting between them. Germline V CDR1 and CDR2: SGHRS, YFSETQ. CDR3 loop: CASSPVGETGNEQFF. CDR3 nucleotides: TGCGCCAGCAGCCCGGTGGGGGAGACAGGCAATGAGCAGTTCTTC.

The rearrangement joins TRBV30 to TRBJ1-1; the D is unclear. V lost 0 bases and J lost 3, with 8 bases in between. Germline V gene data show CDR1 as GTSNPN and CDR2 as SVGIG (reference sequence). The CDR3 runs to 13 residues. The DNA of the CDR3 is TGTGCCTGGAGTGTTAAGGAGGACACTGAAGCTTTCTTT. Residues: CAWSVKEDTEAFF.

V is TRBV3-1 (or the pseudogene TRBV3-2) and J is TRBJ2-1; no firm D call. This CDR3 comprises 13 residues. V gave up 2 bases and J gave up 7 bases, with 9 bases separating them. The V gene's germline CDR1 is LGHDT and CDR2 YNNKEL (reference sequence). CDR3 amino acids: CASSQLSRNEQFF. The CDR3, as DNA: TGTGCCAGCAGCCAATTGAGCAGGAATGAGCAGTTCTTC.

The chain recombines TRBV7-3 with TRBJ1-2; 7 bases agree with TRBD1. Trimming at V came to 5 bases and at J to 9 bases, leaving 21 bases not matched to a gene. Germline V gene lookup returns CDR1 SGHTA and CDR2 FQGTGA. CDR3 length: 17 residues. This chain's CDR3 is CASSPDPRTGGSMSYTF. The CDR3 region has the DNA TGTGCCAGCAGCCCCGATCCCCGGACAGGTGGGAGTATGAGCTACACCTTC. The variable domain in full, completed from reference TRBV7-3 and TRBJ1-2, reads GAGVSQTPSNKVTEKGKYVELRCDPISGHTALYWYRQSLGQGPEFLIYFQGTGAADDSGLPNDRFFAVRPEGSVSTLKIQRTERGDSAVYLCASSPDPRTGGSMSYTFGSGTRLTVV.

The chain's CDR3 is CASKPPYPGRTEAFF. The CDR3 bases are TGTGCCAGCAAGCCACCTTATCCGGGTAGGACTGAAGCTTTCTTT. V is TRBV28 and J is TRBJ1-1; D not certain. The germline CDR1 and CDR2 sequences are MDHEN and SYDVKM. V lost 7 bases to trimming and J lost 5 bases, with 20 bases between them. The CDR3 runs 15 residues.

The chain is built from TRBV30 and TRBJ1-6, with 7 bases identical to TRBD1. This CDR3 is built from 14 residues. V dropped 3 bases and J dropped 7; count of bases not matched to a gene: 6. Germline V gives CDR1 GTSNPN, CDR2 SVGIG (reference sequence). CDR3 loop: CAWRSDRANSPLHF. In DNA, the CDR3 is TGTGCCTGGAGGTCAGACAGGGCGAATTCACCCCTCCACTTT. The whole variable domain, filled in from reference TRBV30 and TRBJ1-6, reads SQTIHQWPATLVQPVGSPLSLECTVEGTSNPNLYWYRQAAGRGLQLLFYSVGIGQISSEVPQNLSASRPQDRQFILSSKKLLLSDSGFYLCAWRSDRANSPLHFGNGTRLTVT.

J is TRBJ1-1 and V is TRBV7-2; possible D gene TRBD1, 5 bases. The CDR3 runs to 14 residues. CDR1 is SGHTA and CDR2 is FQGNSA in the germline V gene. V gave up 2 bases and J gave up 1 base, with 8 bases separating them. The CDR3 coding sequence is TGTGCCAGCAGCTTAATCGGGGGGAACACTGAAGCTTTCTTT. Amino acids: CASSLIGGNTEAFF.

V and J are TRBV20-1 and TRBJ1-4; tentative D call: TRBD1 (5 bases). The CDR3 covers 14 residues. The germline CDR1 and CDR2 sequences are DFQATT and SNEGSKA (reference sequence). V gave up 6 bases and J gave up 8 bases, with 19 bases separating them. The CDR3 coding sequence is TGCAGTGCGAGTCAGGGTTTGGCACTAGAAAAACTGTTTTTT. Protein: CSASQGLALEKLFF.

CDR3 sequence (DNA): TGTGCCAGCAGCCAAAGGGCTAGCGGGAGTGTGGATGAGCAGTTCTTC. This translates into CASSQRASGSVDEQFF. V gene TRBV3-1 (or the pseudogene TRBV3-2) combines with J gene TRBJ2-1; TRBD2 aligns across 10 bases. CDR1 and CDR2 from the germline V gene are LGHDT and YNNKEL (reference sequence). The CDR3 contains 16 residues. With 2 bases clipped from V and 8 bases from J, the junction kept 9 bases outside the gene matches.

The chain is built from TRBV11-2 and TRBJ1-1, with 7 positions matching TRBD1. Losses at the gene ends were 10 bases for V and 2 bases for J; bases not matched to a gene: 7. The CDR3 length is 13 residues. Germline CDR1 is SGHAT and CDR2 is FQNNGV. The chain's CDR3 is CATSRGLNTEAFF. DNA for the CDR3: TGTGCCACCTCGAGGGGGCTAAACACTGAAGCTTTCTTT.

This chain connects TRBV6-1 to TRBJ2-4, with TRBD2 as a possible D gene (6 bases). Germline lookup yields CDR1 MNHNS and CDR2 SASEGT. V was clipped by 2 bases and J by 10 bases, with 12 bases between them. CDR3 length equals 13 residues. The CDR3 sequence is CASSELRLAIQYF. CDR3 nucleotides: TGTGCCAGCAGTGAATTAAGGCTAGCGATTCAGTACTTC.

The V and J genes are TRBV24-1 and TRBJ2-1; 15 bases are shared with TRBD2. J gave up 9 bases and V 4 bases, and 9 bases lay outside the gene matches. CDR1 and CDR2 from the germline V gene are KGHDR and SFDVKD. This CDR3 has 17 residues. CDR3 DNA: TGTGCCACCAGTGACCCTGGGACTAGCGGGGGGACCGGTGAGCAGTTCTTC. Residues: CATSDPGTSGGTGEQFF.

The V call is TRBV18, the J call TRBJ1-3; D might be TRBD1 (5 bases). Germline lookup yields CDR1 KGHSH and CDR2 LQKENI. CDR3 length: 16 residues. Between the trimmed V and J ends, which lost 0 bases and 3 bases, there was a span of 12 bases. The CDR3 protein is CASSPPTVVHGNTIYF. The CDR3 bases are TGTGCCAGCTCACCACCGACAGTGGTTCATGGAAACACCATATATTTT.

This clone was seen many times. The V and J genes are TRBV5-1 and TRBJ2-7, with D perhaps matching TRBD1 (5 bases). Deletions cut 4 bases from V and 5 bases from J, with 16 bases between. Germline loops: CDR1 SGHRS, CDR2 YFSETQ. This CDR3 is built from 14 residues. Here the CDR3 reads CASSVQGISDEQYF. The CDR3 DNA is TGCGCCAGCAGCGTTCAGGGTATTTCGGACGAGCAGTACTTC.

This clone came up a few times. The chain is built from TRBV3-1 (or the pseudogene TRBV3-2) and TRBJ2-2, with 11 positions matching TRBD2. The germline CDR1 and CDR2 sequences are LGHDT and YNNKEL (reference sequence). The CDR3 is 18 residues long. The junction had 6 bases not matched to a gene; V was cut back by 2 bases and J by 1 base. CDR3 amino acids: CASSQQTSGGRNTGELFF. The CDR3 nucleotides are TGTGCCAGCAGCCAACAAACTAGCGGGGGCAGGAACACCGGGGAGCTGTTTTTT.

The chain employs TRBV5-1 and TRBJ1-5; D not resolved. The germline V and J ends were trimmed by 0 bases and 4 bases, with 8 bases remaining between them. Germline CDR1 reads SGHRS; CDR2 reads YFSETQ. CDR3 length equals 14 residues. In nucleotides, the CDR3 is TGCGCCAGCAGCTTGGAGGCCGGGAATCAGCCCCAGCATTTT. Amino acid sequence: CASSLEAGNQPQHF.

This clone was picked up a small number of times. The chain has TRBV23-1 and TRBJ1-1; perhaps TRBD1 as D (6 bases). Being an ORF, TRBV23-1 has a function that is uncertain. The CDR3 runs to 16 residues. Trimming stripped 0 bases from V and 3 bases from J, with 14 bases between. The CDR3 is CASSQSDAWTDTEAFF. The CDR3 DNA follows: TGCGCCAGCAGTCAATCAGATGCCTGGACAGACACTGAAGCTTTCTTT.

V usage is TRBV7-2 and J usage is TRBJ2-5; 8 bases line up with TRBD2. Germline V CDR1 and CDR2: SGHTA, FQGNSA. The CDR3 consists of 18 residues. The junction had 12 bases not matched to a gene; V was cut back by 1 base and J by 2 bases. CDR3 loop: CASSLVPLGGRFQETQYF. The CDR3 nucleotides read TGTGCCAGCAGCTTAGTACCTCTTGGCGGGAGGTTTCAAGAGACCCAGTACTTC.

The rearrangement links TRBV21-1 to TRBJ1-3; TRBD1, as called in the table, went unchecked against the DNA. TRBV21-1 is a documented pseudogene. The CDR3 contains 14 residues. CDR3 in amino acids: CASSNDSSGNTIYF. The CDR3 DNA reads as TGTGCCAGCAGCAACGACAGTTCAGGAAACACCATATATTTT.

The J gene is TRBJ2-5, the V gene TRBV30; possibly TRBD2 for D (6 bases). CDR1 is GTSNPN and CDR2 is SVGIG in the germline V gene (reference sequence). The CDR3 runs to 12 residues. With 4 bases removed from V and 5 bases from J, the gap between germline ends came to 11 bases. The CDR3 is CAWNAAGETQYF. In DNA, the CDR3 is TGTGCCTGGAATGCGGCGGGGGAGACCCAGTACTTC.

The CDR3 sequence is CASRDDRTFYGYTF. The CDR3 coding sequence is TGTGCCAGCAGGGACGATAGGACATTCTATGGCTACACCTTC. The J gene is TRBJ1-2, the V gene TRBV6-5; tentative D call: TRBD1 (5 bases). Trimming took 6 bases from V and 4 from J, leaving 15 bases between them. This CDR3 comprises 14 residues. In germline, CDR1 is MNHEY, CDR2 SVGAGI.

The chain links TRBV11-2 to TRBJ2-5, with 7 bases aligning to TRBD2. The V segment lost 3 bases and the J segment 3 bases; nucleotides outside the gene matches: 1. CDR3 length: 13 amino acids. The germline V gene has CDR1 SGHAT and CDR2 FQNNGV. As DNA, the CDR3 is TGTGCCAGCAGCTTCGCGGGAGAAGAGACCCAGTACTTC. Protein sequence: CASSFAGEETQYF.

The chain recombines TRBV7-2 with TRBJ1-5, with TRBD1 matching 9 bases. The length of the CDR3 is 17 residues. Trimming at V came to 6 bases and at J to 1 base, leaving 10 bases not matched to a gene. CDR1 is SGHTA and CDR2 is FQGNSA in the germline V gene. The CDR3 coding sequence is TGTGCCAGCAGTTCTATTCTCGACAGGGGGAGCAATCAGCCCCAGCATTTT. Translation: CASSSILDRGSNQPQHF.

This chain connects TRBV19 to TRBJ2-3; 14 nucleotides align to TRBD2. Germline loops: CDR1 LNHDA, CDR2 SQIVND (reference sequence). With V trimmed by 3 bases and J by 10 bases, 9 bases remained unmatched. CDR3 length: 16 residues. The CDR3 nucleotides are TGTGCCAGTAGTATCCTACCGGGACTAGCGGGGGACCCGCAGTATTTT. Translated, it gives CASSILPGLAGDPQYF.

This clone appeared many times. J is TRBJ2-1 and V is TRBV5-6, with a possible D match to TRBD2 (6 bases). Germline V lookup: CDR1 SGHDT, CDR2 YYEEEE. This CDR3 has 16 amino acids. The V end was cut by 0 bases, the J end by 1 base, with 11 bases between. The CDR3 reads CASSLAGGRSYNEQFF. The CDR3 nucleotides are TGTGCCAGCAGCTTGGCCGGGGGTCGGTCCTACAATGAGCAGTTCTTC.

The chain links TRBV30 to TRBJ1-3, with D perhaps matching TRBD1 (5 bases). Trimming cost V 8 bases and J 4 bases, with 15 bases left between them. This CDR3 is 13 amino acids long. Germline CDR1 is GTSNPN and CDR2 is SVGIG (reference sequence). The CDR3 sequence: CAGRPGPGNTIYF. DNA for the CDR3: TGTGCCGGCCGCCCAGGGCCCGGAAACACCATATATTTT. The variable domain in full, completed from reference TRBV30 and TRBJ1-3, reads SQTIHQWPATLVQPVGSPLSLECTVEGTSNPNLYWYRQAAGRGLQLLFYSVGIGQISSEVPQNLSASRPQDRQFILSSKKLLLSDSGFYLCAGRPGPGNTIYFGEGSWLTVV.

The genes are TRBV9 and TRBJ2-5; 7 bases fit TRBD2. Germline CDR1 and CDR2: SGDLS and YYNGEE. With 4 bases clipped from V and 1 base from J, the junction kept 7 bases outside the gene matches. There are 15 residues in the CDR3. CDR3: CASSSQGTTQETQYF. The CDR3 DNA is TGTGCCAGCAGCTCGCAAGGGACTACCCAAGAGACCCAGTACTTC.

V gene TRBV6-2 or TRBV6-3 combines with J gene TRBJ1-2; D might be TRBD1 (6 bases). The CDR3 extends over 13 amino acids. V lost 6 bases, J lost 4 bases, and 12 bases lay in between. CDR1 MNHEY and CDR2 SVGEGT come from the germline V gene. CDR3 nucleotides: TGTGCCAGCAGCTTCAGGGGACCCTATGGCTACACCTTC. This encodes CASSFRGPYGYTF.